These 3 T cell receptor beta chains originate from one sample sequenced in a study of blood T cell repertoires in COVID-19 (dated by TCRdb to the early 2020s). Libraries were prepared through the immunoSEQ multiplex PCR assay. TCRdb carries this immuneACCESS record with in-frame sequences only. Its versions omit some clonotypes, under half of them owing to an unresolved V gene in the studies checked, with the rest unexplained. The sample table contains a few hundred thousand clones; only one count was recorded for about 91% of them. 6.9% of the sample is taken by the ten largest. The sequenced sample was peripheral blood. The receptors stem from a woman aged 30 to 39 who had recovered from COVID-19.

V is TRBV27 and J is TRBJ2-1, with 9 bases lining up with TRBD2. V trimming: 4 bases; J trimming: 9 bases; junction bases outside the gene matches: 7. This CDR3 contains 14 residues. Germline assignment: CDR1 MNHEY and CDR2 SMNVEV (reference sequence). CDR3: CASSWRGGRSEQFF. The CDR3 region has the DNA TGTGCCAGCAGTTGGCGGGGGGGTAGAAGTGAGCAGTTCTTC.

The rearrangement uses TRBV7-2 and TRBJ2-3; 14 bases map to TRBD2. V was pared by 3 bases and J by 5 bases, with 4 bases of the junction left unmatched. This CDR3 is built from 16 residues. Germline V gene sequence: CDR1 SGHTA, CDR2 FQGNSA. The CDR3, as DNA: TGTGCCAGCAGCTTTCCAGGGACTAGCGGGGGAGATACGCAGTATTTT. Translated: CASSFPGTSGGDTQYF.

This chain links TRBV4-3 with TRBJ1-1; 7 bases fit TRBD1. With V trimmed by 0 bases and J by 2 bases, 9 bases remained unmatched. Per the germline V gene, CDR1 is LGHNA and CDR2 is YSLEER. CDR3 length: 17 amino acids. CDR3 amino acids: CASSQDRGRGINTEAFF. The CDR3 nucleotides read TGCGCCAGCAGCCAAGATCGGGGCAGGGGGATTAACACTGAAGCTTTCTTT.